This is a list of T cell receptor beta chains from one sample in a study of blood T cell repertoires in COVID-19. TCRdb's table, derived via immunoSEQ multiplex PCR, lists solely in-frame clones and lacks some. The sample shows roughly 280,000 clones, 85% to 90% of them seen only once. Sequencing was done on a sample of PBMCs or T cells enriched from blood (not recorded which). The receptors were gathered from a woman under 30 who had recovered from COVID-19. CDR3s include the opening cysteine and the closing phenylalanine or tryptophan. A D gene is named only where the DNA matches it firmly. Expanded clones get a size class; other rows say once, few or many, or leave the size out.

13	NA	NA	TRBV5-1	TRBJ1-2	TGCGCCAGCAGCTTGGAAGCAGGTCAAGGCTACACCTTC	CASSLEAGQGYTF
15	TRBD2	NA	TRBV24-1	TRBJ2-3	TGTGCCACCAGTGATCGCGGGGGAGCGTCAGATACGCAGTATTTT	CATSDRGGASDTQYF
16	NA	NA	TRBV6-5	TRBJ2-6	TGTGCCAGCAGTTACTGGAGGGCGACTGGGGCCAACGTCCTGACTTTC	CASSYWRATGANVLTF
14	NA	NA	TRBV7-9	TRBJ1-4	TGTGCCAGCAGCCCGGACGGACTTAATGAAAAACTGTTTTTT	CASSPDGLNEKLFF
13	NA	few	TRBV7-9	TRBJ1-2	TGTGCCAGCAGCTTCCAAGACTCTTATGGCTACACCTTC	CASSFQDSYGYTF
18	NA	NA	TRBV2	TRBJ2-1	TGTGCCAGCAGTGAAGAGGGACGGGGCAGGGGCGCCTACAATGAGCAGTTCTTC	CASSEEGRGRGAYNEQFF
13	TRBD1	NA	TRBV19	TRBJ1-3	TGTGCCACCCAAGACAGGGGGCGAAACACCATATATTTT	CATQDRGRNTIYF
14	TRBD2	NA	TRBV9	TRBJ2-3	TGTGCCACATCTACTAGCGGCGCTGTAGATACGCAGTATTTT	CATSTSGAVDTQYF
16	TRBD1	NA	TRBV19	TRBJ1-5	TGTGCCAGTGGAACTCTGGACAGGATGAGCAATCAGCCCCAGCATTTT	CASGTLDRMSNQPQHF
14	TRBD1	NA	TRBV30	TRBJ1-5	TGTGCCTGGGGCTCTGGACAGGGCAATCAGCCCCAGCATTTT	CAWGSGQGNQPQHF
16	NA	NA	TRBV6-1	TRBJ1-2	TGTGCCAGCAGTGAAATGGCCGGGACACCGTCTTATGGCTACACCTTC	CASSEMAGTPSYGYTF
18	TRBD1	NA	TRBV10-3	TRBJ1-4	TGTGCCATCAGTGAGTCGGCAGGGGGCTCTGCAACTAATGAAAAACTGTTTTTT	CAISESAGGSATNEKLFF
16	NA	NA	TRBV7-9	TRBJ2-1	TGTGCCAGCAGCCCGATCGATAGCACCTCGTGGGATGAGCAGTTCTTC	CASSPIDSTSWDEQFF
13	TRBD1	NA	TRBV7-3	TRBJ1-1	TGTGCCAGCAGCCAGGGGGTTTCGACTGAAGCTTTCTTT	CASSQGVSTEAFF